This entry lists 11 T cell receptor beta chains sequenced from one sample in a study of T-cell reconstitution after alpha-beta-depleted transplantation in children. The library targeted TCRbeta and was prepared with unique molecular identifiers. Using its own MiXCR run on the PCR reads, TCRdb lists one record per CDR3 protein. Among 600,000 to 700,000 distinct CDR3 sequences listed, 16% were seen once. Sample: PBMCs from the stem cell graft donor, taken from the stem cell graft. All receptors come from a human donor who donated a stem cell graft to a child with acute myeloid leukemia.

For this clonotype: A read error is possible here, since a much larger clone lies one base away. A read error is likely, as this CDR3 ends without the conserved phenylalanine or tryptophan. The chain links TRBV5-5 to TRBJ2-7; D is unresolved. V was shortened by 3 bases and J by 2 bases, with 6 bases between the two germline ends. Germline CDR1 is SGHKS and CDR2 is YYEKEE (reference sequence). The CDR3 runs 12 residues. DNA for the CDR3: TGTGCCAGCAGCTCCACCGCCTACGAGCAGTACTTA. Translating gives CASSSTAYEQYL.

This clonotype has a handful of counts. The chain recombines TRBV7-2 with TRBJ1-1; D unresolved. Deletions cut 3 bases from V and 4 bases from J, with 15 bases between. The CDR3 contains 15 residues. Germline CDR1 and CDR2: SGHTA and FQGNSA. The CDR3: CASSFEFGPGTEAFF. CDR3 nucleotides: TGTGCCAGCAGCTTTGAATTCGGTCCGGGCACTGAAGCTTTCTTT.

At least ten counts were recorded for this clonotype. The chain has TRBV4-3 and TRBJ1-1; D is possibly TRBD1 (5 bases). V dropped 0 bases and J dropped 4 bases, with 9 bases sitting between them. Per the germline V gene, CDR1 is LGHNA and CDR2 is YSLEER. The length of the CDR3 is 14 residues. CDR3 bases: TGCGCCAGCAGCCAAGAGGGGGACTCCACTGAAGCTTTCTTT. This encodes CASSQEGDSTEAFF.

The CDR3 region has the DNA TGCGCCAGCAGCCCGAACGGGGACGAGCAGTACGTC. Protein: CASSPNGDEQYV. V and J are TRBV5-1 and TRBJ2-7; D might be TRBD2 (5 bases). Trimming pared 4 bases from V and 5 bases from J, leaving 10 bases between. The CDR3 contains 12 residues. CDR1 is SGHRS, CDR2 YFSETQ, per germline.

This clonotype was counted at least ten times. This chain uses TRBV20-1 with TRBJ1-1; D is possibly TRBD1 (5 bases). The germline V and J ends were trimmed by 3 bases and 3 bases, with 17 bases remaining between them. Germline V gene sequence: CDR1 DFQATT, CDR2 SNEGSKA (reference sequence). The CDR3 is made up of 15 amino acids. CDR3 DNA sequence: TGCAGTGCTAGTGAGGCAGGGAGAGTGGACACTGAAGCTTTCTTT. It codes for CSASEAGRVDTEAFF.

The chain is built from TRBV20-1 and TRBJ2-2; a weak D match, TRBD2 (5 bases). With 6 bases removed from V and 6 bases from J, the gap between germline ends came to 17 bases. The CDR3 is made up of 14 amino acids. Germline loops: CDR1 DFQATT, CDR2 SNEGSKA (reference sequence). The CDR3 coding sequence is TGCAGTGCCTTCCGCCCTCGGGGTCCCGGGGAGCTGTTTTTT. Its translation is CSAFRPRGPGELFF.

A few counts support this clonotype. V and J are TRBV7-9 and TRBJ2-2, with D uncertain. V lost 8 bases, J lost 5 bases, and 12 bases lay in between. The CDR3 is 13 residues long. Germline values: CDR1 SEHNR, CDR2 FQNEAQ (reference sequence). In DNA form, the CDR3 reads TGTGCCAGCGCTTCCGAGGAAACCGGGGAGCTGTTTTTT. Translated: CASASEETGELFF. Looking up the rest from reference TRBV7-9 and TRBJ2-2 gives the full variable domain: DTGVSQNPRHKITKRGQNVTFRCDPISEHNRLYWYRQTLGQGPEFLTYFQNEAQLEKSRLLSDRFSAERPKGSFSTLEIQRTEQGDSAMYLCASASEETGELFFGEGSRLTVL.

This clonotype was seen just once. The chain couples TRBV20-1 to TRBJ2-1; 13 nucleotides match TRBD2. CDR3 length: 16 amino acids. Germline CDR1 and CDR2: DFQATT and SNEGSKA (reference sequence). V shed 2 bases, J shed 7 bases, and the junction held 8 bases outside the gene matches. The CDR3 is CSARIGTSGVQNEQFF. The CDR3 nucleotides are TGCAGTGCTAGAATCGGGACTAGCGGGGTGCAAAATGAGCAGTTCTTC.

This clonotype was seen only a few times. The chain recombines TRBV5-1 with TRBJ2-7; TRBD2 agrees at 9 bases. Germline loops: CDR1 SGHRS, CDR2 YFSETQ. CDR3 length equals 15 residues. V lost 6 bases and J lost 2; bases outside the gene matches: 9. This CDR3 is CASTTGLAGTYEQYF. DNA of the CDR3: TGCGCCAGCACCACTGGGCTAGCGGGGACCTACGAGCAGTACTTC. Based on the CDR3 plus reference TRBV5-1 and TRBJ2-7, the full variable domain is KAGVTQTPRYLIKTRGQQVTLSCSPISGHRSVSWYQQTPGQGLQFLFEYFSETQRNKGNFPGRFSGRQFSNSRSEMNVSTLELGDSALYLCASTTGLAGTYEQYFGPGTRLTVT.

This clonotype was detected ten times or more. The CDR3, as DNA: TGCAGTGCTGGGGCAGGAGGTCCCCGACTGTATTTT. This translates into CSAGAGGPRLYF. The chain combines TRBV20-1 with TRBJ2-3, with D perhaps given as TRBD1 or TRBD2 (5 bases each). Looked up from germline, CDR1 is DFQATT and CDR2 is SNEGSKA (reference sequence). The CDR3 is 12 amino acids. Deletions cut 5 bases from V and 14 bases from J, with 20 bases between.

This clonotype has ten or more counts. The CDR3 loop is CSVVGQGGEQYF. The CDR3 nucleotides are TGCAGCGTTGTGGGTCAGGGTGGCGAGCAGTACTTC. The rearrangement uses TRBV29-1 and TRBJ2-7; TRBD1 is a possible D gene (5 bases). Germline V CDR1 and CDR2: SQVTM, ANQGSEA. The CDR3 consists of 12 residues. Trimming stripped 4 bases from V and 6 bases from J, with 13 bases between.